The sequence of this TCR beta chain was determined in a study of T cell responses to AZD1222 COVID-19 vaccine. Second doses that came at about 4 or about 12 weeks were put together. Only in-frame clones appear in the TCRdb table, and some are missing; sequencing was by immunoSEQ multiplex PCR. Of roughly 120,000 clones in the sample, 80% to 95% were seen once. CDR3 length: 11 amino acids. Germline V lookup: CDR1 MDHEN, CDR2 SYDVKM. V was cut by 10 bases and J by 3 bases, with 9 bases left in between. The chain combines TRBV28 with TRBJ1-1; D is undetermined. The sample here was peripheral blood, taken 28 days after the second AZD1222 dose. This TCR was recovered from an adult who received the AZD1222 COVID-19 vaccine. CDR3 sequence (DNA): TGTGCCACCATTGCAGACACTGAAGCTTTCTTT. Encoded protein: CATIADTEAFF.